This TCR beta chain came from a study of T cell responses to AZD1222 COVID-19 vaccine. Germline assignment: CDR1 LNHDA and CDR2 SQIVND (reference sequence). V was clipped by 1 base and J by 5 bases, with 8 bases between them. The CDR3 sequence is 14 residues long. The data were produced by immunoSEQ multiplex PCR, yet TCRdb's version contains in-frame clones alone and is incomplete. The table has more than 250,000 clones, approximately 93% seen once; the top ten hold around 0.5%. Findings and limits, study-wide: In all cases, repertoires were sampled only after the peak T cell response.

A remark on this clone: Its target is not known.

The sample in question was peripheral blood, obtained on day 0 of AZD1222 vaccination. The chain couples TRBV19 to TRBJ2-2; D may be TRBD2 (5 bases). The TCR sequence derives from an adult in good health. As DNA, the CDR3 is TGTGCCAGTAGTATAGGGACTGAGACCGGGGAGCTGTTTTTT. It specifies CASSIGTETGELFF.